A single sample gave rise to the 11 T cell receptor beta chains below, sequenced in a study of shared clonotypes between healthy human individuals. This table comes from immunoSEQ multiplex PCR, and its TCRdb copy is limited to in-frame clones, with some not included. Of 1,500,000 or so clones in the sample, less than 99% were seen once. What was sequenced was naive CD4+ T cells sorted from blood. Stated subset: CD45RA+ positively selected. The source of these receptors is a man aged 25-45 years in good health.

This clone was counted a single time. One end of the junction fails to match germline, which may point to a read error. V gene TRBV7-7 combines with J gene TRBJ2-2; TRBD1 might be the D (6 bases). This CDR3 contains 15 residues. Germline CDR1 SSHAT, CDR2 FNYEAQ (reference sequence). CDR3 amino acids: CASSPPTGDTGELFF. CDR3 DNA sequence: TGTGCTAGCAGCCCGCCGACAGGCGACACCGGGGAGCTGTTTTTT.

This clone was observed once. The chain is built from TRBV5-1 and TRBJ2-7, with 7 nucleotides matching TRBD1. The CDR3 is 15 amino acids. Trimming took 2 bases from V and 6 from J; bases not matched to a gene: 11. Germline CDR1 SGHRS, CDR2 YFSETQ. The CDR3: CASSLTGTVGLEQYF. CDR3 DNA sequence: TGCGCCAGCAGCTTAACCGGGACAGTAGGACTCGAGCAGTACTTC.

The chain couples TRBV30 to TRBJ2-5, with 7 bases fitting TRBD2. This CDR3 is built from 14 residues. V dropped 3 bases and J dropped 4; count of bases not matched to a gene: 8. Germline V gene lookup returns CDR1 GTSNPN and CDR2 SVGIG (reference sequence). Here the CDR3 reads CAWRQGGSRETQYF. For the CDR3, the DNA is TGTGCCTGGAGGCAGGGCGGGAGTCGAGAGACCCAGTACTTC.

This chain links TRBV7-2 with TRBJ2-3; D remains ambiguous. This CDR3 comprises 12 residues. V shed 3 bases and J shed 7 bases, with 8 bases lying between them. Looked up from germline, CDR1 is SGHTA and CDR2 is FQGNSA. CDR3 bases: TGTGCCAGCAGCTTGGGTAGATATACGCAGTATTTT. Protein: CASSLGRYTQYF.

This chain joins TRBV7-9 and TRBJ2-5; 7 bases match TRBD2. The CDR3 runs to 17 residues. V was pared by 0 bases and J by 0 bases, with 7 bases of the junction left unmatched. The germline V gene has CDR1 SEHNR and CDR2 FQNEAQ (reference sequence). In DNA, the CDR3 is TGTGCCAGCAGCTTAGCGTTGGCTAGCGGTAACCAAGAGACCCAGTACTTC. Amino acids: CASSLALASGNQETQYF.

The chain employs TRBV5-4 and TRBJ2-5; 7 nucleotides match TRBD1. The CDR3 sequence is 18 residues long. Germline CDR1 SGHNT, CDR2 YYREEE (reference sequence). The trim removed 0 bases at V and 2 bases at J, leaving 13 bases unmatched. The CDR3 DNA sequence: TGTGCCAGCAGCTTGGCTCAGACTGGGGACAGCAATCAAGAGACCCAGTACTTC. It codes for CASSLAQTGDSNQETQYF.

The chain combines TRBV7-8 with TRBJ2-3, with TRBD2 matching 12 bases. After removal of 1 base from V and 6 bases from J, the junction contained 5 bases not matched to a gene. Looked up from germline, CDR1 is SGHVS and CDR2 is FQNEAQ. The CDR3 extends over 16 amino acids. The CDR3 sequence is CASSLVLAGGGDTQYF. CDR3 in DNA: TGTGCCAGCAGCTTAGTACTAGCGGGAGGAGGGGATACGCAGTATTTT. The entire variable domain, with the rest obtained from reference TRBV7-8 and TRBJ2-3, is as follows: GAGVSQSPRYKVAKRGQDVALRCDPISGHVSLFWYQQALGQGPEFLTYFQNEAQLDKSGLPSDRFFAERPEGSVSTLKIQRTQQEDSAVYLCASSLVLAGGGDTQYFGPGTRLTVL.

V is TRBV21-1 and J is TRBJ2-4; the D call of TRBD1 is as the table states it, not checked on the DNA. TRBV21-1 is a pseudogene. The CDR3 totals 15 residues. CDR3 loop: CASSKVGRVGNIQYF. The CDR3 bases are TGTGCCAGCAGCAAAGTCGGCAGGGTCGGAAACATTCAGTACTTC.

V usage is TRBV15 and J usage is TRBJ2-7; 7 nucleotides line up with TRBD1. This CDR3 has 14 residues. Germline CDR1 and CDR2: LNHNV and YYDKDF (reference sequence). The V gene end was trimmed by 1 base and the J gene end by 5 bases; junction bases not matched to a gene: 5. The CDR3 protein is CATSRAKTGNEQYF. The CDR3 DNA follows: TGTGCCACCAGCAGAGCCAAGACAGGGAACGAGCAGTACTTC. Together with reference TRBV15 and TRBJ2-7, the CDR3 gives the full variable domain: DAMVIQNPRYQVTQFGKPVTLSCSQTLNHNVMYWYQQKSSQAPKLLFHYYDKDFNNEADTPDNFQSRRPNTSFCFLDIRSPGLGDTAMYLCATSRAKTGNEQYFGPGTRLTVT.

DNA of the CDR3: TGCGCCAGCAGCTTGGTCAGGACAGAAAATGAGCAGTTCTTC. Translation gives CASSLVRTENEQFF. The chain is built from TRBV5-1 and TRBJ2-1, with TRBD1 as a possible D gene (6 bases). CDR1 and CDR2 (germline): SGHRS, YFSETQ. V lost 0 bases and J 7 bases, leaving 11 bases between the germline ends. The CDR3 runs to 14 residues. The full variable domain, in which reference TRBV5-1 and TRBJ2-1 provide the parts outside the CDR3, is KAGVTQTPRYLIKTRGQQVTLSCSPISGHRSVSWYQQTPGQGLQFLFEYFSETQRNKGNFPGRFSGRQFSNSRSEMNVSTLELGDSALYLCASSLVRTENEQFFGPGTRLTVL.

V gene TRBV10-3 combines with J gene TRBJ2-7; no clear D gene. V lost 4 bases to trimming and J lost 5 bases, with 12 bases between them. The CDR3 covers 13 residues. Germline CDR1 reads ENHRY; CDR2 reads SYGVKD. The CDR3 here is CAISVKGVNEQYF. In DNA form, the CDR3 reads TGTGCCATCAGTGTTAAGGGCGTGAACGAGCAGTACTTC.